This T cell receptor (beta chain) was retrieved from a study of T cells expressing NK-cell markers. As for the study in general: CD3+CD56+NKG2C+, CD3+CD56+NKG2C- and CD3+CD56-NKG2C+ T cells, once sorted, supplied the TCR beta repertoires. Study-level findings and limits: Of CD8+ T cells, about 1.0-8% belonged to dominant NKG2C+ clonotypes in six donors.

The CDR3 has 16 amino acids. CDR1 and CDR2 from the germline V gene are DFQATT and SNEGSKA (reference sequence). As regards this clonotype: Its antigen is as yet unknown.

Template switching by 5'RACE with UMIs generated the TCR beta cDNA. TCRdb reanalyzed the 5' RACE reads and collapses them to one entry per CDR3 protein, without DNA. The table lists about 260,000 distinct CDR3 sequences. The receptor's source is a woman between 18 and 69 years old in good health. The sample consisted of blood T cells: a sorted CD56 or NKG2C T cell subset, CD4+ or CD8+ T cells, or bulk PBMC T cells (not recorded which). The chain employs TRBV20-1 and TRBJ1-5; TCRdb's assignment of TRBD1 cannot be checked, as there is no DNA. The CDR3 protein is CSAKGRVLASNQPQHF.